Reported below is one T cell receptor (beta chain). The antigen is unknown. A much larger clone differs by one base, so this may be a read error. The lymph nodes were axillary draining lymph nodes from breast cancer patients. The data stem from a study of breast tumors, draining lymph nodes, adjacent tissues. Study outcomes and limitations: The lymph node origin of tumor T cells was framed as consistent with a hypothesis, not demonstrated. Compared with lymph nodes, tumors were less diverse; compared with nontumor tissue, more. The data were judged consistent with most tumor T cells coming from lymph node and expanding in tumor.

One entry per CDR3 protein results from TCRdb running MiXCR on the multiplex PCR reads. The data show roughly 120,000 distinct CDR3 sequences, 15% to 20% seen once. The sample was axillary lymph node tissue. This TCR derives from a female donor with breast cancer. Some clones in this sample may be carry-over from other donors' samples.

The CDR3 DNA sequence: TGCAGTTCTAGAGCGGGAGGCACAGATACACAGTATTTT. Protein product: CSSRAGGTDTQYF. The V call is TRBV20-1, the J call TRBJ2-3, with 9 bases that match TRBD2. CDR3 size: 13 residues. CDR1 DFQATT and CDR2 SNEGSKA come from the germline V gene (reference sequence).